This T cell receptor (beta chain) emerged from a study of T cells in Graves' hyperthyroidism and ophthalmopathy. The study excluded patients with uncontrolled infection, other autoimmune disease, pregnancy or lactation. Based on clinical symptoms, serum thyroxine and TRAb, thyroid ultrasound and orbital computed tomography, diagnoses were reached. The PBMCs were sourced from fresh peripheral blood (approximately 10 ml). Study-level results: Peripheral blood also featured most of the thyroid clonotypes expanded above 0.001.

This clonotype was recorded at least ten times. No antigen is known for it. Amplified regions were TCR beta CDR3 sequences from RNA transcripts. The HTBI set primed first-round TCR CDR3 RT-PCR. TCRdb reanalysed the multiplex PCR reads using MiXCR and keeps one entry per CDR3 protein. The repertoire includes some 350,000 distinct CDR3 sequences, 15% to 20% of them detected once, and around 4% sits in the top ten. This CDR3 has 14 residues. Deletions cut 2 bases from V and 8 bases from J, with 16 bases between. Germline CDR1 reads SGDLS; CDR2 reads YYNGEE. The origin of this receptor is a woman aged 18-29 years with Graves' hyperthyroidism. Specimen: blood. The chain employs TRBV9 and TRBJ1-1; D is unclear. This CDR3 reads CASSVSTAEQEAFF. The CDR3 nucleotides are TGTGCCAGCAGCGTGTCCACAGCAGAACAAGAAGCTTTCTTT.